This T cell receptor (beta chain) was sequenced in a study of cytomegalovirus exposure and HLA in healthy donors. With V trimmed by 4 bases and J by 0 bases, 3 bases remained unmatched. The CDR3 totals 14 residues. Germline V lookup: CDR1 SGHRS, CDR2 YFSETQ. The PCR contained 60 Vbeta and 13 Jbeta primers. Clones were read by immunoSEQ multiplex PCR, and TCRdb kept only the in-frame ones, dropping some. The listing records about 160,000 clones. In regard to this clone: Distinct nucleotide sequences in the sample also encode this CDR3.

Material: PBMCs. V is TRBV5-1 and J is TRBJ1-1; 7 bases are a match to TRBD1. This clonotype was obtained from a man aged 25-40 years in good health and CMV-seronegative. This CDR3 reads CASSGTAMNTEAFF. The CDR3, as DNA: TGCGCCAGCAGCGGGACAGCCATGAACACTGAAGCTTTCTTT.